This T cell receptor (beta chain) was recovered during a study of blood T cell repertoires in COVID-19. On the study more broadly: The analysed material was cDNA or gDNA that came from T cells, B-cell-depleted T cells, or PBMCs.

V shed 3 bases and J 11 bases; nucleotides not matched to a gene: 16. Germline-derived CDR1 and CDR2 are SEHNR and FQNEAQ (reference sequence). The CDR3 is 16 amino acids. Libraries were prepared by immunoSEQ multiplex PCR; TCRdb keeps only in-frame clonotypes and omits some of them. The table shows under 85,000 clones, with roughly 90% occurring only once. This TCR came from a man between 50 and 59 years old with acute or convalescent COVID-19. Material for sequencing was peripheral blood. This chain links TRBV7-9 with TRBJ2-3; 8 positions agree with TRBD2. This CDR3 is CASSLAATGVGRGQYF. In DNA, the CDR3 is TGTGCCAGCAGCTTGGCAGCCACCGGGGTCGGGAGGGGGCAGTATTTT.